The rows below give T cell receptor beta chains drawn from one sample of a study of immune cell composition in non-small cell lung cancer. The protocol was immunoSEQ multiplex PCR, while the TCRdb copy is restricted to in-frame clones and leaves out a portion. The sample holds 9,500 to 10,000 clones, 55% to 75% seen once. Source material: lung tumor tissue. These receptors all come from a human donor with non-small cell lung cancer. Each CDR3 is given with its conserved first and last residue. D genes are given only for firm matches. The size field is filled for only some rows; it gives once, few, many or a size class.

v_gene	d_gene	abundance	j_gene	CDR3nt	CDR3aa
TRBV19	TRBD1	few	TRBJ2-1	TGTGCCAGTAGCATGACGGGACAGGGAAGCGAGCAGTTCTTC	CASSMTGQGSEQFF
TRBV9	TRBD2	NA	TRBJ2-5	TGTGCCAGCAGCGTAGCCCTAGCGGGGGGGCCCCGCCAAGAGACCCAGTACTTC	CASSVALAGGPRQETQYF
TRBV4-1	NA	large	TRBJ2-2	TGCGCCAGCAGCCGCGGGGACAGCCGGACCGGGGAGCTGTTTTTT	CASSRGDSRTGELFF
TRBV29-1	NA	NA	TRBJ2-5	TGCAGCGTTGAAGATCACCTCGGTGTAAGGACCCAGTACTTC	CSVEDHLGVRTQYF
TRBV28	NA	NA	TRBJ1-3	TGTGCCAGCAGTCGATCCAGGAGGGCTGGAAACACCATATATTTT	CASSRSRRAGNTIYF
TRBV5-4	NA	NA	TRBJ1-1	TGTGCCAGCAGCCCCGACTTACAAAGAAACACTGAAGCTTTCTTT	CASSPDLQRNTEAFF
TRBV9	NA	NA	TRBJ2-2	TGTGCCAGCAGCGTAGAGTGGGGGGCTGGCGGGGAGCTGTTTTTT	CASSVEWGAGGELFF
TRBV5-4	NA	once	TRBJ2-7	TGTGCCAGCAGCCAGGGAACAGTCCTCTACGAGCAGTACTTC	CASSQGTVLYEQYF
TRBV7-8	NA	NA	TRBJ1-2	TGTGCCAGCAGCTCCCAGGTTAACTATGGCTACACCTTC	CASSSQVNYGYTF
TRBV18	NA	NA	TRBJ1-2	TGTGCCAGCTCACCACTCCCAGCTAACTATGGCTACACCTTC	CASSPLPANYGYTF
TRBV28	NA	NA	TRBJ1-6	TGTGCCAGCACTGGAAGGGGCCCCGGGGCTGGGTGGAATTCACCCCTCCACTTT	CASTGRGPGAGWNSPLHF
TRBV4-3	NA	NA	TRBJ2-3	TGCGCCAGCAGCCAATCCCAGGACTTTAACACAGATACGCAGTATTTT	CASSQSQDFNTDTQYF
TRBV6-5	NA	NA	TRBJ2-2	TGTGCCAGCAGTGGGGGCAGAACCGGGGAGCTGTTTTTT	CASSGGRTGELFF
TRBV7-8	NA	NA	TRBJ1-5	TGTGCCAGCAGCTTAACAAGGAATCAGCCCCAGCATTTT	CASSLTRNQPQHF
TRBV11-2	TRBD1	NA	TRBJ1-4	TGTGCCAGCAGCTTCGTTACAGGGGGAAATGAAAAACTGTTTTTT	CASSFVTGGNEKLFF
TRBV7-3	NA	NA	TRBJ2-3	TGTGCCAGCAGCTTTGGGGTGTCGTTTGCAGATACGCAGTATTTT	CASSFGVSFADTQYF
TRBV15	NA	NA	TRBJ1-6	TGTGCCACCAGCAGGGGAGGGGGGGGGAGTTCACCCCTCCACTTT	CATSRGGGGSSPLHF
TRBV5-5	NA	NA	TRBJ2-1	TGTGCCAGCAGCTCGGGGATCGGGACAAGGGGGAATGAGCAGTTCTTC	CASSSGIGTRGNEQFF
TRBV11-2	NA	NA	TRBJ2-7	TGTGCCAGCAGCGTCCGGGACGGATCCTACGAGCAGTACTTC	CASSVRDGSYEQYF
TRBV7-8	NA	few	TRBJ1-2	TGTGCCAGCAGCTCAGCCGACGGTTATGGCTACACCTTC	CASSSADGYGYTF
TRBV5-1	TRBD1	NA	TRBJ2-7	TGCGCCAGCAGCGTGGGACAGGGAGTTCTAACCTACGAGCAGTACTTC	CASSVGQGVLTYEQYF
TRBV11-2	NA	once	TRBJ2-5	TGTGCCAGCAGCTTCGGGCCAGAGACCCAGTACTTC	CASSFGPETQYF
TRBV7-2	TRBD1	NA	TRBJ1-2	TGTGCCAGCAGGACGGGACAGGGAGGGTATGGCTACACCTTC	CASRTGQGGYGYTF
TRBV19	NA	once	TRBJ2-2	TGTGCCAGTAGGGGGGGAGGAACACCGTACACCGGGGAGCTGTTTTTT	CASRGGGTPYTGELFF
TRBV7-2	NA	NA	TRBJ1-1	TGTGCCAGCAGCTTAGTTCCAGCGAACACTGAAGCTTTCTTT	CASSLVPANTEAFF
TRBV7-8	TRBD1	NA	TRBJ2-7	TGTGCCAGCAGCTCCGAGGGTCCGGGACAGGGGGCAGGAGAGCAGTACTTC	CASSSEGPGQGAGEQYF
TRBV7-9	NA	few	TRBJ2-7	TGTGCCAGCAGCTTACAAGACATCAGCCTCTACGAGCAGTACTTC	CASSLQDISLYEQYF
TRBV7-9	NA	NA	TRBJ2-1	TGTGCCAGCAGGGGGCCTTACGGCCCCGATGAGCAGTTCTTC	CASRGPYGPDEQFF
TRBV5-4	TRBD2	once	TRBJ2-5	TGTGCCAGCAGCTTCGGGGGGGCCTCGGAGACCCAGTACTTC	CASSFGGASETQYF
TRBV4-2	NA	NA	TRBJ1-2	TGTGCCAGCAGCCAAGATCGGCCCCTTACCGGACGGGTCTATGGCTACACCTTC	CASSQDRPLTGRVYGYTF
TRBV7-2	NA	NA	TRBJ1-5	TGTGCCAGCAGCTTAGGACGGGCAGGGGCCGGTCAGCCCCAGCATTTT	CASSLGRAGAGQPQHF
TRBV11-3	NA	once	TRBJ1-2	TGTGCCAGCAGCTTAGCTGGGCCCAGGGCCCGCTACACCTTC	CASSLAGPRARYTF
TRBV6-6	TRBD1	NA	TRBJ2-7	TGTGCCAGCAGTGGACGGGACAGGTCTACCTACGAGCAGTACTTC	CASSGRDRSTYEQYF
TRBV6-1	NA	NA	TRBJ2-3	TGTGCCAGCAGCGGGGCGATACGCACAGATACGCAGTATTTT	CASSGAIRTDTQYF
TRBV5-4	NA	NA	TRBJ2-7	TGTGCCAGCAGCTCGGGATTTACCTCCTACGAGCAGTACTTC	CASSSGFTSYEQYF
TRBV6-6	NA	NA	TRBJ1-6	TGTGCCAGCAGGGACTCGGGGGCGAGTTCACCCCTCCACTTT	CASRDSGASSPLHF
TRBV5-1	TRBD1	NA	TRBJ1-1	TGCGCCAGCAGCCCGGGACAGGGAGGCGACACTGAAGCTTTCTTT	CASSPGQGGDTEAFF
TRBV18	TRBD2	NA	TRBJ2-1	TGTGCCAGCTCACCTGGTAGCGGGGGGTATGAGCAGTTCTTC	CASSPGSGGYEQFF
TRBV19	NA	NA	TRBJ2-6	TGTGCCAGTAGTATAGTGGCGAAAAGGGGACTGCATGGGGCCAACGTCCTGACTTTC	CASSIVAKRGLHGANVLTF
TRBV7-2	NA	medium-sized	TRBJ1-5	TGTGCCAGCAGCAGACAGAACAGGGATGGCAATCAGCCCCAGCATTTT	CASSRQNRDGNQPQHF
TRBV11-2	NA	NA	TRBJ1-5	TGTGCCAGCAGCTCCAGGGGCGGCAATCAGCCCCAGCATTTT	CASSSRGGNQPQHF
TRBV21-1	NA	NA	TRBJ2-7	TGTGCCAGCAGCCCTAGGCAGGGGGTTTACTACGAGCAGTACTTC	CASSPRQGVYYEQYF
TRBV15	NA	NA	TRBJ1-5	TGTGCCACCAGCAGAGAAAGAAGGGGACAGCCCCAGCATTTT	CATSRERRGQPQHF
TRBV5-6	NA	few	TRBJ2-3	TGTGCCAGCAGCTCCTCTTGGGGGAGGAGCACAGATACGCAGTATTTT	CASSSSWGRSTDTQYF